The source of this T cell receptor beta chain is a study of post-analysis software for immune sequencing data. Study-level findings and limits: For normalized Chao1 diversity, multiple sclerosis patients scored significantly lower than controls did.

As for this clonotype: Its target is not known.

Researchers reported that TCR beta cDNA libraries carried unique molecular identifiers. TCRdb re-analysed the PCR reads in MiXCR, keeping a single row per CDR3 protein. The table includes about 460,000 distinct CDR3 sequences, roughly 46% detected once. Sequences were obtained from blood. This sequence originates from a girl between 10 and 17 years old with multiple sclerosis.

The CDR3 is CASSLGWGSASYNEQYF. The CDR3 region has the DNA TGTGCCAGCAGCTTGGGATGGGGTAGCGCCTCCTACAATGAGCAGTACTTC. This chain uses TRBV5-6 with TRBJ2-7; a possible D gene is TRBD2 (5 bases). V dropped 0 bases and J dropped 7 bases, with 23 bases sitting between them. The CDR3 has 17 residues. Germline lookup yields CDR1 SGHDT and CDR2 YYEEEE.